The clone carrying this T cell receptor beta chain was seen only a few times. Antigen specificity is unknown. Losses at the gene ends were 5 bases for V and 1 base for J; bases not matched to a gene: 9. In germline, CDR1 is SGHRS, CDR2 YFSETQ. The CDR3 has 15 amino acids. This entry comes from a study of beta chain features in type 1 diabetes. Overall study findings and caveats: TCRB CDR3s from Type 1 diabetes patients were moderately but significantly shorter in all four CD4+ subsets.

The sequenced template was cDNA made from the entire isolated RNA. TCRdb's table, derived via immunoSEQ multiplex PCR, lists solely in-frame clones and lacks some. Seen here are 640,000 or so clones, around 15% observed once, and the top ten hold approximately 0.039%. The sequence was collected from a man between 18 and 35 years old with type 1 diabetes. The chain has TRBV5-1 and TRBJ2-7, with 7 bases aligning to TRBD1. Sequenced input: naive CD4+ T cells from blood. The CDR3 DNA reads TGCGCCAGCAGGGCGACAGGGACCTCTTCCTACGAGCAGTACTTC. It yields the protein CASRATGTSSYEQYF.